This T cell receptor (beta chain) was observed in a study of T-cell reconstitution after alpha-beta-depleted transplantation in children. Trimming stripped 2 bases from V and 6 bases from J, with 17 bases between. The CDR3 length is 15 residues. Germline assignment: CDR1 SGHTA and CDR2 FQGNSA. Unique molecular identifiers were used to barcode this TCRbeta library. One entry per CDR3 protein, called by TCRdb with MiXCR from the PCR reads. This repertoire shows a few hundred thousand distinct CDR3 sequences, approximately 10% found once; its top ten account for 5.5% to 8%. The sequencing used PBMCs from the stem cell graft donor, collected from the stem cell graft. The genes are TRBV7-2 and TRBJ2-7; possibly TRBD1 for D (6 bases). The TCR was taken from a human donor who donated a stem cell graft to a child with acute lymphoblastic leukemia. The CDR3 DNA reads as TGTGCCAGCAGCTTAAGTCAGCCAGGGGCCCTCGAGCAGTACTTC. Amino acid sequence: CASSLSQPGALEQYF.